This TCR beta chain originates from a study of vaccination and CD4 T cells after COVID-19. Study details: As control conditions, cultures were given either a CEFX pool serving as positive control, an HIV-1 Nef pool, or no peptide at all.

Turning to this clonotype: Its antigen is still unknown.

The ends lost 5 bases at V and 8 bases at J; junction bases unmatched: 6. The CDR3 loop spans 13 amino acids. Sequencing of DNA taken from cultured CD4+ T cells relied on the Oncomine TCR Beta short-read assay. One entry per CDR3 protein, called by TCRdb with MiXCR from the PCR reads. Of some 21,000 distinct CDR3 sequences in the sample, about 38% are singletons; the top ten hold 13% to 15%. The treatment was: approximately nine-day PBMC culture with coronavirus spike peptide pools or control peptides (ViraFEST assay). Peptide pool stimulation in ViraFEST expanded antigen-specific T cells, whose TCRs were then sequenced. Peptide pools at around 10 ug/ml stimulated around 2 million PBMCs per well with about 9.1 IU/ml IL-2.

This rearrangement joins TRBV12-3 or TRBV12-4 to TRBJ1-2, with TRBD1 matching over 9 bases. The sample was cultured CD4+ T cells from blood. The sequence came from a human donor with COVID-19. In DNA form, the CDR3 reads TGTGCCAGCAGTGGGGGACAGGGCCGGGGCTACACCTTC. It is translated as CASSGGQGRGYTF.